The following is a TCR beta chain sequence with its context. Its antigen target is currently unknown. No per-base quality is available; no much larger clone lies one base away. Libraries were constructed by the immunoSEQ multiplex PCR assay. The table comes from immuneACCESS by way of TCRdb, which keeps in-frame sequences with V and J called. Part of the clones is missing from these tables; in studies checked, under half for an unresolved V gene and the rest for unknown reasons. The sample data list about 130,000 clones, and 96% of these were observed just once. The ten most abundant clones make up roughly 0.44% of the sample. This sample was included in a study of T cell changes during pregnancy in multiple sclerosis (dated by TCRdb to the late 2010s). Regarding the complete study: Changes in the T cell repertoire over the course of pregnancy were examined in this study in women with multiple sclerosis.

The CDR3 numbers 13 residues from cysteine through phenylalanine. Only the CDR3 DNA is retained, 39 bases long and in frame from the first base. Trimming at the junction amounts to 2 bases on V and 6 bases on J, and the germline ends lie 10 bases apart. The germline V gene provides CDR1 SGHAT and CDR2 FQNNGV. The V and J segments used are TRBV11-2 and TRBJ1-2, with a weak D call of TRBD1 (6 bases match). This TCR was sampled from a female donor with multiple sclerosis, enrolled in a pregnancy study. The source material was peripheral blood, sampled after pregnancy. The CDR3 in this case is CASSLLTGNGYTF. The nucleotide sequence is given as TGTGCCAGCAGCTTATTAACAGGGAATGGCTACACCTTC.